What follows are 24 T cell receptor beta chains derived from one specimen sequenced in a study of blood T cell repertoires in COVID-19. TCRdb keeps only in-frame clones here, not all; method: immunoSEQ multiplex PCR. The sample holds 40,000 to 55,000 clones, around nine tenths seen once. Sequenced: peripheral blood. All receptors come from a man in his fifties or sixties with active COVID-19.

The chain recombines TRBV4-1 with TRBJ2-2; 7 bases match TRBD1. With 0 bases clipped from V and 5 bases from J, the junction kept 15 bases outside the gene matches. CDR1 MGHRA and CDR2 YSYEKL come from the germline V gene. This CDR3 spans 19 amino acids. CDR3 sequence: CASSQDPPPSRGSTGELFF. The CDR3 DNA is TGCGCCAGCAGCCAAGACCCTCCGCCTTCCAGGGGGAGTACCGGGGAGCTGTTTTTT.

The chain has TRBV6-5 and TRBJ1-5; no clear D. CDR1 and CDR2 (germline): MNHEY, SVGAGI. The CDR3 has 13 amino acids. The ends were cut back, 4 bases at V and 5 bases at J, with 9 bases in the middle. The CDR3 coding sequence is TGTGCCAGCAGTTTGGGAGTCGATCAGCCCCAGCATTTT. It encodes CASSLGVDQPQHF.

The chain uses TRBV15 and TRBJ1-1, with TRBD1 identical over 9 bases. The CDR3 has 14 amino acids. Germline CDR1 and CDR2: LNHNV and YYDKDF (reference sequence). J lost 8 bases, V lost 0 bases, and 4 bases had no gene match. The CDR3 spells CATSREGTGTEAFF. DNA for the CDR3: TGTGCCACCAGCAGAGAGGGGACAGGGACAGAAGCTTTCTTT.

V and J are TRBV21-1 and TRBJ1-1. TRBV21-1 is a listed pseudogene. This CDR3 region has 13 residues. The chain's CDR3 is CASIAGGNTEAFF. The DNA of the CDR3 is TGTGCCAGCATCGCCGGAGGGAACACTGAAGCTTTCTTT.

The chain joins TRBV29-1 to TRBJ2-7; TRBD2 matches 10 bases. The V segment lost 7 bases and the J segment 3 bases; nucleotides outside the gene matches: 15. This CDR3 has 16 amino acids. The germline V gene encodes CDR1 SQVTM and CDR2 ANQGSEA. The CDR3 DNA reads as TGCAGCGCCGTAAGTAGGACTAGCGGAAACCGCTACGAGCAGTACTTC. Protein: CSAVSRTSGNRYEQYF.

The chain is built from TRBV5-6 and TRBJ1-1; D not resolved. The CDR3 is made up of 14 amino acids. Trimming shortened V by 3 bases and J by 8 bases, and 17 bases separated the two germline ends. CDR1 and CDR2 (germline): SGHDT, YYEEEE. As DNA, the CDR3 is TGTGCCAGCAGCTCCTTCGGACGGGATTCCGAAGCTTTCTTT. It codes for CASSSFGRDSEAFF.

CDR3 DNA: TGTGCCAGCAGACGCCCCCCCGGCGGGGAGCTGTTTTTT. Translating gives CASRRPPGGELFF. V and J are TRBV27 and TRBJ2-2; no clear D. The CDR3 covers 13 residues. The V end lost 6 bases, the J end lost 7 bases, and 12 bases lay between the germline ends. Germline V lookup: CDR1 MNHEY, CDR2 SMNVEV (reference sequence).

The chain recombines TRBV11-3 with TRBJ2-1; TRBD2 agrees at 8 bases. The CDR3 consists of 14 residues. Germline CDR1 SGHNT, CDR2 YENEEA. The J segment lost 7 bases and the V segment lost 3 bases, leaving 5 bases of the junction unmatched. The CDR3 loop reads CASSLGLGMNEQFF. The CDR3 region has the DNA TGTGCCAGCAGCTTGGGACTAGGTATGAATGAGCAGTTCTTC.

The V call is TRBV7-2, the J call TRBJ1-5, with D uncertain. V lost 5 bases to trimming and J lost 0 bases, with 5 bases between them. There are 13 residues in the CDR3. Germline V gene lookup returns CDR1 SGHTA and CDR2 FQGNSA. The CDR3, as DNA: TGTGCCAGCAGCGTGTATAGCAATCAGCCCCAGCATTTT. It translates to CASSVYSNQPQHF.

This sequence joins TRBV2 and TRBJ1-1; 11 positions match TRBD1. Looked up from germline, CDR1 is SNHLY and CDR2 is FYNNEI. V lost 6 bases, J lost 4 bases, and 4 bases stayed unmatched. The CDR3 loop spans 14 amino acids. The CDR3 coding sequence is TGTGCCAGCAGCCCGGGACAGGGGGTCACTGAAGCTTTCTTT. Translation gives CASSPGQGVTEAFF.

In DNA form, the CDR3 reads TGTGCCAGCAGTTCCCAGCCCTCCGTGGGCCAGCCCCAGCATTTT. It specifies CASSSQPSVGQPQHF. The gene calls are TRBV6-5 and TRBJ1-5, with no clear D. V was pared by 4 bases and J by 7 bases, with 17 bases between. The CDR3 spans 15 residues. Germline loops: CDR1 MNHEY, CDR2 SVGAGI.

The chain combines TRBV7-2 with TRBJ1-2; D is unresolved. CDR3 length equals 14 residues. The germline CDR1 and CDR2 sequences are SGHTA and FQGNSA. V lost 1 base to trimming and J lost 7 bases, with 13 bases between them. CDR3 sequence (DNA): TGTGCCAGCAGCTTAGGTGGAGGGAGCCGTGGCTACACCTTC. Its protein product is CASSLGGGSRGYTF.

The rearrangement joins TRBV5-4 to TRBJ2-5, with 7 bases identical to TRBD1. The CDR3 is made up of 15 amino acids. The junction had 6 bases not matched to a gene; V was cut back by 3 bases and J by 1 base. Germline V gives CDR1 SGHNT, CDR2 YYREEE (reference sequence). CDR3 coding DNA: TGTGCCAGCAGCTCTAAAACAGGGGTCCAAGAGACCCAGTACTTC. Encoded protein: CASSSKTGVQETQYF.

J is TRBJ1-1 and V is TRBV19; tentative D call: TRBD1 (6 bases). V was clipped by 3 bases and J by 5 bases, with 16 bases between them. Germline CDR1 is LNHDA and CDR2 is SQIVND (reference sequence). CDR3 length: 15 amino acids. DNA for the CDR3: TGTGCCAGTAGTATGGGGGCGGGAGAACATACTGAAGCTTTCTTT. It codes for CASSMGAGEHTEAFF.

The chain employs TRBV6-5 and TRBJ1-5; D is ambiguous. The germline V gene has CDR1 MNHEY and CDR2 SVGAGI. The V end was cut by 2 bases, the J end by 5 bases, with 7 bases between. This CDR3 contains 13 residues. CDR3 amino acids: CASSYGEYQPQHF. The CDR3 coding sequence is TGTGCCAGCAGTTACGGGGAGTATCAGCCCCAGCATTTT.

V is TRBV11-2 and J is TRBJ1-2; 11 bases map to TRBD1. This CDR3 spans 14 amino acids. V was clipped by 4 bases and J by 4 bases; unmatched bases: 2. Germline loops: CDR1 SGHAT, CDR2 FQNNGV. DNA of the CDR3: TGTGCCAGCAGCTCCGGACAGGGGGCCTATGGCTACACCTTC. It specifies CASSSGQGAYGYTF.

This chain joins TRBV2 and TRBJ2-1; 8 nucleotides line up with TRBD1. The germline gives CDR1 SNHLY, CDR2 FYNNEI. With V trimmed by 7 bases and J by 6 bases, 2 bases remained unmatched. The CDR3 is 12 residues long. In DNA form, the CDR3 reads TGTGCCAGCAAAGACAGGGGCAATGAGCAGTTCTTC. Translation gives CASKDRGNEQFF. The complete variable domain, with remaining parts taken from reference TRBV2 and TRBJ2-1, reads EPEVTQTPSHQVTQMGQEVILRCVPISNHLYFYWYRQILGQKVEFLVSFYNNEISEKSEIFDDQFSVERPDGSNFTLKIRSTKLEDSAMYFCASKDRGNEQFFGPGTRLTVL.

The rearrangement uses TRBV4-2 and TRBJ1-3; 7 positions match TRBD1. V shed 1 base, J shed 4 bases, and the junction held 4 bases outside the gene matches. The CDR3 is 15 residues long. Germline CDR1 is LGHNA and CDR2 is YNFKEQ. The CDR3 coding sequence is TGTGCCAGCAGCCAAGCTGACAGGGACGGAAACACCATATATTTT. Its protein product is CASSQADRDGNTIYF.

This chain uses TRBV3-1 (or the pseudogene TRBV3-2) with TRBJ2-1; possibly TRBD2 for D (6 bases). Trimming shortened V by 4 bases and J by 8 bases, and 18 bases separated the two germline ends. The CDR3 loop spans 15 amino acids. The germline V gene encodes CDR1 LGHDT and CDR2 YNNKEL (reference sequence). This chain's CDR3 is CASSRGLLRFDEQFF. CDR3 in DNA: TGTGCCAGCAGCCGAGGACTACTACGGTTCGATGAGCAGTTCTTC.

This clone was found a few times. The chain links TRBV5-4 to TRBJ1-2, with D possibly being TRBD1 (6 bases). Germline V lookup: CDR1 SGHNT, CDR2 YYREEE (reference sequence). Trimming cost V 4 bases and J 4 bases, with 11 bases left between them. This CDR3 has 13 residues. The CDR3: CASSPGVSYGYTF. CDR3 sequence (DNA): TGTGCCAGCAGCCCAGGGGTCTCCTATGGCTACACCTTC.

This chain connects TRBV7-9 to TRBJ2-3; 11 bases align to TRBD2. The CDR3 totals 15 residues. The germline gives CDR1 SEHNR, CDR2 FQNEAQ (reference sequence). Trimming cost V 3 bases and J 7 bases; bases outside gene matches: 6. CDR3 sequence reads: CASSFLAGGSYTQYF. CDR3 sequence (DNA): TGTGCCAGCAGCTTCCTAGCGGGAGGATCGTATACGCAGTATTTT.

The J gene is TRBJ1-1, the V gene TRBV12-3 or TRBV12-4; D is perhaps TRBD1 (6 bases). Trimming removed 6 bases from V and 3 bases from J, with 11 bases in between. The CDR3 runs to 13 residues. The CDR3 DNA is TGTGCCAGCAGCCCAAGACAGGACACTGAAGCTTTCTTT. This codes for CASSPRQDTEAFF.

CDR3 region: CASSQGGPGRYEQYF. The CDR3 bases are TGTGCCAGCAGCCAAGGAGGCCCGGGGAGATACGAGCAGTACTTC. This chain joins TRBV14 and TRBJ2-7; possibly TRBD2 for D (5 bases). There are 15 residues in the CDR3. The V and J ends lost 1 base and 4 bases respectively, with 14 bases between them. The V gene's germline CDR1 is SGHDN and CDR2 FVKESK.

The gene calls are TRBV5-1 and TRBJ2-7; perhaps TRBD2 as D (5 bases). Germline CDR1 SGHRS, CDR2 YFSETQ. V lost 4 bases and J 0 bases, leaving 11 bases between the germline ends. CDR3 length: 14 amino acids. The CDR3 bases are TGCGCCAGCAGCGGCTTAGGGAGCTCCTACGAGCAGTACTTC. Residues: CASSGLGSSYEQYF. Drawing the rest from reference TRBV5-1 and TRBJ2-7, the complete variable domain is KAGVTQTPRYLIKTRGQQVTLSCSPISGHRSVSWYQQTPGQGLQFLFEYFSETQRNKGNFPGRFSGRQFSNSRSEMNVSTLELGDSALYLCASSGLGSSYEQYFGPGTRLTVT.